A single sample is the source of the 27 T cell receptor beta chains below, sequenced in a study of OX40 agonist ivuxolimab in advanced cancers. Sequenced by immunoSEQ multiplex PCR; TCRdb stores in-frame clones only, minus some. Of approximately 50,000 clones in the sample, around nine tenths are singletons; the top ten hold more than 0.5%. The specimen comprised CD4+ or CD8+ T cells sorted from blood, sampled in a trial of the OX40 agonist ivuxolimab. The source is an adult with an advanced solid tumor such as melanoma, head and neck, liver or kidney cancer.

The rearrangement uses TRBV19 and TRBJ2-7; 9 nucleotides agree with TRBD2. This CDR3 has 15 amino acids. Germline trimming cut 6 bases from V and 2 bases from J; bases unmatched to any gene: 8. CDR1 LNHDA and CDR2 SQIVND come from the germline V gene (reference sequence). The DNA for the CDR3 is TGTGCCAGTAGCAGGACTAGCGTACCCACCTACGAGCAGTACTTC. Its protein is CASSRTSVPTYEQYF.

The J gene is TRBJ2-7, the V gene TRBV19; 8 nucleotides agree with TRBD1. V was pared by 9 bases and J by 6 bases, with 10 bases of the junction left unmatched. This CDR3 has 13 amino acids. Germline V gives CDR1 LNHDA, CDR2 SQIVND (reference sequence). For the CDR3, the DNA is TGTGCCAGCGCAAGGCAGGGGGCAATCGAGCAGTACTTC. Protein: CASARQGAIEQYF.

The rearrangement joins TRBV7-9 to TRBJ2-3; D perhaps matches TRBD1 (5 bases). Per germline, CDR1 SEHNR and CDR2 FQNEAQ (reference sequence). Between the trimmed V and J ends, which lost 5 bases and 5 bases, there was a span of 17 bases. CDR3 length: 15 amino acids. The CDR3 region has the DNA TGTGCCAGCAGCCAGAACTCCCAAGGGGTAGATACGCAGTATTTT. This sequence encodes CASSQNSQGVDTQYF.

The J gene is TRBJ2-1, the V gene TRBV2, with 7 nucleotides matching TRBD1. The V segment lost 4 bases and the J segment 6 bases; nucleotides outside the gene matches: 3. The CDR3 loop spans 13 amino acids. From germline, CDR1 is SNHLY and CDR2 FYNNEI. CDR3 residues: CASSGGQSNEQFF. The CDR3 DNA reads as TGTGCCAGCAGTGGGGGACAGTCCAATGAGCAGTTCTTC.

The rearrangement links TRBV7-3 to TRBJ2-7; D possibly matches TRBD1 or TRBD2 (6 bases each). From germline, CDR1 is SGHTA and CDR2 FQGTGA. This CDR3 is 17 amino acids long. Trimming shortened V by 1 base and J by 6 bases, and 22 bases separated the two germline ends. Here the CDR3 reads CASSLMDPRLGGSEQYF. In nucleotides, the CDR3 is TGTGCCAGCAGCTTAATGGATCCGCGACTAGGGGGATCCGAGCAGTACTTC.

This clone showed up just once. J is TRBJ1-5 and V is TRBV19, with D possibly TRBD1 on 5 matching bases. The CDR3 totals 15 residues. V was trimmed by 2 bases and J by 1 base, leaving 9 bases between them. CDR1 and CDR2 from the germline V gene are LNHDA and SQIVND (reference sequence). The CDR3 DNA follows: TGTGCCAGTAGTATAAACGAGGGGAGCAATCAGCCCCAGCATTTT. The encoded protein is CASSINEGSNQPQHF.

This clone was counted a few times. The CDR3 reads CASSPSGPLEKLFF. CDR3 bases: TGTGCCAGTAGTCCCAGCGGACCTCTGGAAAAACTGTTTTTT. The chain joins TRBV19 to TRBJ1-4; no clear D. Germline assignment: CDR1 LNHDA and CDR2 SQIVND (reference sequence). With 5 bases removed from V and 8 bases from J, the gap between germline ends came to 15 bases. The CDR3 loop spans 14 amino acids.

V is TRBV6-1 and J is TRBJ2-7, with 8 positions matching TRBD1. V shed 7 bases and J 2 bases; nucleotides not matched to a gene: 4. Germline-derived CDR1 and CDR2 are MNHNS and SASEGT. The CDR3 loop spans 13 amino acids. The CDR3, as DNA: TGTGCCAGCAAGGGGACAGGTACCTACGAGCAGTACTTC. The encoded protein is CASKGTGTYEQYF.

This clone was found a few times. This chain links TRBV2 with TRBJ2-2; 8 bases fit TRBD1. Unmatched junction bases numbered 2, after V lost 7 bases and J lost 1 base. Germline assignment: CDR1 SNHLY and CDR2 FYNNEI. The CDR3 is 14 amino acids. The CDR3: CASMGTGNTGELFF. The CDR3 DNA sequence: TGTGCCAGCATGGGGACAGGGAACACCGGGGAGCTGTTTTTT. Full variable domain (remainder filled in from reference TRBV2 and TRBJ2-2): EPEVTQTPSHQVTQMGQEVILRCVPISNHLYFYWYRQILGQKVEFLVSFYNNEISEKSEIFDDQFSVERPDGSNFTLKIRSTKLEDSAMYFCASMGTGNTGELFFGEGSRLTVL.

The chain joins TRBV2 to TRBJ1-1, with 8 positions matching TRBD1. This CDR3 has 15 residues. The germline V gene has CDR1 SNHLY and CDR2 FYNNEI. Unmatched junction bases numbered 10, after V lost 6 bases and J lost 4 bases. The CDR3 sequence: CASSERTGTGTEAFF. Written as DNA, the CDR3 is TGTGCCAGCAGCGAAAGGACAGGGACGGGCACTGAAGCTTTCTTT.

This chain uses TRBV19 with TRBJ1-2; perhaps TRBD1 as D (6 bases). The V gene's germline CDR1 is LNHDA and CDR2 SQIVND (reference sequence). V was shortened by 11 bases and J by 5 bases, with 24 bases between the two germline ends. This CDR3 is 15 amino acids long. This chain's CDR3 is CAARRGGQGKYGYTF. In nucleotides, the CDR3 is TGTGCCGCCCGCAGGGGCGGGCAGGGAAAATATGGCTACACCTTC.

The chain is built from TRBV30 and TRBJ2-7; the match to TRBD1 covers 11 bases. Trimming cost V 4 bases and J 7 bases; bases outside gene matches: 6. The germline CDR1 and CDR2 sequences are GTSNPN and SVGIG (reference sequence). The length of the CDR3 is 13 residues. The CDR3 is CAWTGQGAREQYF. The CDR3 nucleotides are TGTGCCTGGACCGGACAGGGGGCTAGAGAGCAGTACTTC.

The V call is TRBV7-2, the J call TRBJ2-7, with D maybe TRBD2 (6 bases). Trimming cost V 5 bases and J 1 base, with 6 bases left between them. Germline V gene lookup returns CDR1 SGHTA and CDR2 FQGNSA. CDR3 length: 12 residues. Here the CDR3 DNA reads TGTGCCAGCAGCGGGGGGTCCTACGAGCAGTACTTC. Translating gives CASSGGSYEQYF.

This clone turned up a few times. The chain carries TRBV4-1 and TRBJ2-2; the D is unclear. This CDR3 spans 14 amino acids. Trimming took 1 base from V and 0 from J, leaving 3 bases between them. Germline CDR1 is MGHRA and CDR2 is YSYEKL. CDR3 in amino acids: CASSQVPNTGELFF. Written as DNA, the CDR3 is TGCGCCAGCAGCCAAGTACCGAACACCGGGGAGCTGTTTTTT.

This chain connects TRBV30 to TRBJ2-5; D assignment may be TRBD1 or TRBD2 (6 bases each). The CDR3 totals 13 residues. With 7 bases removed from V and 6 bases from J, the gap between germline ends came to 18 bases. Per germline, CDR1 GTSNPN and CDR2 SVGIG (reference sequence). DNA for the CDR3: TGTGCCTCCGGCGTCGGGGGCTCAAAGACCCAGTACTTC. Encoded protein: CASGVGGSKTQYF.

The chain's CDR3 is CAWSSKQLQETQYF. The CDR3 DNA is TGTGCCTGGAGTTCTAAGCAACTCCAAGAGACCCAGTACTTC. V is TRBV30 and J is TRBJ2-5; D gene ambiguous. The CDR3 loop spans 14 amino acids. Germline CDR1 and CDR2: GTSNPN and SVGIG (reference sequence). V lost 2 bases and J lost 1, with 11 bases in between.

The CDR3 protein is CASGHPIQGGYTF. CDR3 in DNA: TGTGCCAGCGGCCACCCCATCCAGGGAGGCTACACCTTC. The V call is TRBV6-5, the J call TRBJ1-2, with a possible D match to TRBD1 (5 bases). The CDR3 sequence is 13 residues long. Germline CDR1 is MNHEY and CDR2 is SVGAGI. Trimming took off 8 bases at V and 8 bases at J, with 18 bases between the two ends.

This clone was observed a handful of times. The CDR3 bases are TGTGCCAGCAGCCCAGCGGGAACACAGGGGGATGAGCAGTTCTTC. This gives the protein CASSPAGTQGDEQFF. This sequence joins TRBV5-4 and TRBJ2-1; a possible D gene is TRBD1 (8 bases). The CDR3 has 15 amino acids. Between the trimmed V and J ends, which lost 4 bases and 8 bases, there was a span of 19 bases. CDR1 is SGHNT and CDR2 is YYREEE in the germline V gene (reference sequence).

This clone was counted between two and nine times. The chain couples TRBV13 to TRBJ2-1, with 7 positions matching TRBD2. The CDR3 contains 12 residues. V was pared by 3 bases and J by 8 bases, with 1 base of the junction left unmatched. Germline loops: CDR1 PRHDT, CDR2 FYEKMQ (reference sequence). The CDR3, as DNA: TGTGCCAGCAGCTTGACTAGCTATGAGCAGTTCTTC. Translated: CASSLTSYEQFF.

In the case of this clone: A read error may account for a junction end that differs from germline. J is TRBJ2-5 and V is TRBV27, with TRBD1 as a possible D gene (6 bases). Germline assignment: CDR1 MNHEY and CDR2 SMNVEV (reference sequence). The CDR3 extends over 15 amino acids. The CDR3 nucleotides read TGTGCCAGCAGTTCAGACAGGATGGTAGCAGAGACCCAGCACTTC. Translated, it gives CASSSDRMVAETQHF.

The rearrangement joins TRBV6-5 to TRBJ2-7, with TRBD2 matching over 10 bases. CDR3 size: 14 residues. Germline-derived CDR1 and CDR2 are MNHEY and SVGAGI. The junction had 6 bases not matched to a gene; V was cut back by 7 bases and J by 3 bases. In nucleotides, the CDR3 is TGTGCCAGCACTGAAAGCGGGAGGGGCTACGAGCAGTACTTC. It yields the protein CASTESGRGYEQYF.

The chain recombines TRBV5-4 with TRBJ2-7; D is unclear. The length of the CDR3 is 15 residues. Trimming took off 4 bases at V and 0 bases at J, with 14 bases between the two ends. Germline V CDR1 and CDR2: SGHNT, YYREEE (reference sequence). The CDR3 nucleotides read TGTGCCAGCAGCACGATGAAGACTGGCTCCTACGAGCAGTACTTC. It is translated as CASSTMKTGSYEQYF.

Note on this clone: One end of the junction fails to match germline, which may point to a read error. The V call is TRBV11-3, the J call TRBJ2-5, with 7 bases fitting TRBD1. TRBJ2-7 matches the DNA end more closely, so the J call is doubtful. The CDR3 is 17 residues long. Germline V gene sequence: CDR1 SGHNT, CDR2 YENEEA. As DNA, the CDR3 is TGTGCCAGCAGCTTAGATATTCGGGACAGACCCTCCCACGAGCAGTACTTC. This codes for CASSLDIRDRPSHEQYF.

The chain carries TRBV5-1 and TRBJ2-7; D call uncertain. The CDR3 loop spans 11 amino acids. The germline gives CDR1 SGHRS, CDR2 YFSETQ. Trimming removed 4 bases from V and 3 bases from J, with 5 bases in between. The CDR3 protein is CASSTDYEQYF. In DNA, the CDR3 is TGCGCCAGCAGCACCGACTACGAGCAGTACTTC.

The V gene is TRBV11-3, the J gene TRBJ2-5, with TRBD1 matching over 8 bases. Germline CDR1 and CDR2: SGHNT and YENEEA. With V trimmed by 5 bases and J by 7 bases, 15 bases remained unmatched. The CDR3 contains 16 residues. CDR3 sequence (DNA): TGTGCCAGCAGCCACCCGGTGGGGGACAGGAAGGTGACCCAGTACTTC. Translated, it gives CASSHPVGDRKVTQYF.

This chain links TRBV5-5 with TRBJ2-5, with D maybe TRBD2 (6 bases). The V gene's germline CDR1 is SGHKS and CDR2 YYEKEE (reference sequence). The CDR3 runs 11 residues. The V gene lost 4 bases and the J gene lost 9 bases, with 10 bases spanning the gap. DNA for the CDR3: TGTGCCAGCAGCCCTGGAGGGGCCCAGTACTTC. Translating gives CASSPGGAQYF.

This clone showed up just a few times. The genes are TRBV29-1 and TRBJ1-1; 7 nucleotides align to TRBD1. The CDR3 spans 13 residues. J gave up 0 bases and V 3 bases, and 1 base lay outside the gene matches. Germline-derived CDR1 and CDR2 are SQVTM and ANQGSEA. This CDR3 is CSVDRGLNTEAFF. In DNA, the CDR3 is TGCAGCGTTGACAGGGGGTTGAACACTGAAGCTTTCTTT.